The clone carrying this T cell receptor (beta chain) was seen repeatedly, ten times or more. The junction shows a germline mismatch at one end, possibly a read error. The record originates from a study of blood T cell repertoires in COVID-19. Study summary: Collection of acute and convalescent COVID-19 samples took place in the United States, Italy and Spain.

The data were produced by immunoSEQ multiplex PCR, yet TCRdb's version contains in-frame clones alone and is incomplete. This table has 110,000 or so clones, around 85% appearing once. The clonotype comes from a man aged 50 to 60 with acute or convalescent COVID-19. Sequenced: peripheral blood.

The CDR3: CASSPRGRPYNQQFF. The CDR3, as DNA: TGTGCCAGCAGTCCGCGAGGGAGGCCTTACAATCAGCAGTTCTTC. The chain is built from TRBV28 and TRBJ2-1; tentatively, D is TRBD2 (6 bases). Germline V CDR1 and CDR2: MDHEN, SYDVKM. This CDR3 region has 15 residues.